This entry lists 28 T cell receptor beta chains sequenced from one sample in a study of blood T cell repertoires in COVID-19. Sequencing was performed with immunoSEQ multiplex PCR; in TCRdb, only in-frame clones are kept and a portion is missing. Among around 80,000 clones listed, around 80% were seen once. Sequenced: peripheral blood. These receptors were taken from a man older than 75 with acute or convalescent COVID-19.

V usage is TRBV19 and J usage is TRBJ2-3; 12 bases are shared with TRBD1. Trimming took 4 bases from V and 1 from J; bases not matched to a gene: 3. From germline, CDR1 is LNHDA and CDR2 SQIVND (reference sequence). The CDR3 is 16 residues long. This CDR3 is CASSRGTGGGTDTQYF. The CDR3 DNA is TGTGCCAGTAGTAGGGGGACAGGGGGCGGCACAGATACGCAGTATTTT.

This clone was seen more than once but under ten times. The chain recombines TRBV18 with TRBJ1-4; D is unresolved. V lost 3 bases and J 6 bases, leaving 11 bases between the germline ends. The CDR3 loop spans 14 amino acids. CDR1 KGHSH and CDR2 LQKENI come from the germline V gene. This CDR3 reads CASSPISSDEKLFF. The CDR3 DNA is TGTGCCAGCTCACCTATCTCTTCGGATGAAAAACTGTTTTTT.

This rearrangement joins TRBV19 to TRBJ2-1; 10 bases map to TRBD1. The CDR3 loop spans 15 amino acids. The junction had 4 bases not matched to a gene; V was cut back by 1 base and J by 7 bases. Germline V gives CDR1 LNHDA, CDR2 SQIVND (reference sequence). The CDR3 DNA reads as TGTGCCAGTAGTATAGGACAGGGGGCCGGGAATGAGCAGTTCTTC. Its protein product is CASSIGQGAGNEQFF. Full variable domain (remainder filled in from reference TRBV19 and TRBJ2-1): DGGITQSPKYLFRKEGQNVTLSCEQNLNHDAMYWYRQDPGQGLRLIYYSQIVNDFQKGDIAEGYSVSREKKESFPLTVTSAQKNPTAFYLCASSIGQGAGNEQFFGPGTRLTVL.

The chain couples TRBV3-1 (or the pseudogene TRBV3-2) to TRBJ1-1, with 8 bases fitting TRBD1. CDR3 length: 15 amino acids. Trimming removed 3 bases from V and 0 bases from J; junction bases left unmatched: 3. The germline V gene has CDR1 LGHDT and CDR2 YNNKEL (reference sequence). The CDR3 protein is CASSQRQGMNTEAFF. CDR3 coding DNA: TGTGCCAGCAGCCAGCGACAGGGGATGAACACTGAAGCTTTCTTT.

CDR3 in amino acids: CASSLVGSTVNTEAFF. The DNA for the CDR3 is TGTGCCAGCAGCTTAGTAGGATCGACAGTGAACACTGAAGCTTTCTTT. The chain recombines TRBV7-8 with TRBJ1-1, with D perhaps matching TRBD1 (5 bases). The CDR3 spans 16 residues. In germline, CDR1 is SGHVS, CDR2 FQNEAQ. Trimming took off 1 base at V and 0 bases at J, with 12 bases between the two ends.

CDR3 sequence: CASSPPSGAYGYTF. The CDR3 DNA follows: TGTGCCAGCTCACCACCGAGCGGAGCCTATGGCTACACCTTC. The rearrangement joins TRBV18 to TRBJ1-2; no clear D. V was clipped by 0 bases and J by 4 bases, with 9 bases between them. The germline V gene encodes CDR1 KGHSH and CDR2 LQKENI. This CDR3 has 14 amino acids.

J is TRBJ2-5 and V is TRBV28, with D possibly TRBD2 on 5 matching bases. The CDR3 extends over 14 amino acids. Trimming removed 6 bases from V and 5 bases from J, with 16 bases in between. The germline V gene has CDR1 MDHEN and CDR2 SYDVKM. This CDR3 is CASSPSWSGETQYF. CDR3 sequence (DNA): TGTGCCAGCAGCCCCAGTTGGTCGGGGGAGACCCAGTACTTC.

The chain couples TRBV3-1 (or the pseudogene TRBV3-2) to TRBJ2-7; unclear D gene. V lost 4 bases and J 3 bases, leaving 7 bases between the germline ends. This CDR3 region has 12 residues. Germline V gene sequence: CDR1 LGHDT, CDR2 YNNKEL (reference sequence). The CDR3 nucleotides read TGTGCCAGCAGCCCGAGGAGCTACGAGCAGTACTTC. Protein: CASSPRSYEQYF.

This clone has more than one count but fewer than ten. This chain connects TRBV5-4 to TRBJ1-2; the match to TRBD1 covers 7 bases. Trimming took 0 bases from V and 6 from J; bases not matched to a gene: 5. The CDR3 is 14 residues long. Germline V gene data show CDR1 as SGHNT and CDR2 as YYREEE (reference sequence). CDR3 sequence reads: CASSLGTGVDGYTF. The CDR3 coding sequence is TGTGCCAGCAGCTTGGGTACAGGGGTGGATGGCTACACCTTC. Full variable domain (rest looked up from reference TRBV5-4 and TRBJ1-2): ETGVTQSPTHLIKTRGQQVTLRCSSQSGHNTVSWYQQALGQGPQFIFQYYREEENGRGNFPPRFSGLQFPNYSSELNVNALELDDSALYLCASSLGTGVDGYTFGSGTRLTVV.

The rearrangement uses TRBV10-2 and TRBJ1-4, with 8 bases identical to TRBD1. Germline CDR1 is WSHSY and CDR2 is SAAADI. V trimming: 5 bases; J trimming: 6 bases; junction bases outside the gene matches: 2. The CDR3 loop spans 13 amino acids. CDR3 in amino acids: CASSLTGDEKLFF. CDR3 nucleotides: TGCGCCAGCAGTTTGACAGGGGATGAAAAACTGTTTTTT.

The rearrangement uses TRBV11-2 and TRBJ1-2; the D gene is possibly TRBD1 (6 bases). The CDR3 totals 16 residues. V was cut by 4 bases and J by 3 bases, with 18 bases left in between. Germline V CDR1 and CDR2: SGHAT, FQNNGV. The CDR3 reads CASSSLTGQQYYGYTF. In DNA form, the CDR3 reads TGTGCCAGCAGCTCACTTACCGGACAGCAATACTATGGCTACACCTTC.

The rearrangement links TRBV6-5 to TRBJ1-3; D possibly corresponds to TRBD1 (5 bases). Germline V gives CDR1 MNHEY, CDR2 SVGAGI. With 6 bases removed from V and 8 bases from J, the gap between germline ends came to 14 bases. The CDR3 contains 13 residues. The CDR3 reads CASRRLSGHTIYF. The CDR3 DNA follows: TGTGCCAGCAGACGCCTTTCAGGGCACACCATATATTTT.

The chain recombines TRBV12-3 or TRBV12-4 with TRBJ2-4; D is unresolved. The CDR3 runs to 12 residues. Trimming removed 6 bases from V and 5 bases from J, with 8 bases in between. DNA for the CDR3: TGTGCCAGCAGCCTCGCGGAAAACATTCAGTACTTC. It is translated as CASSLAENIQYF.

The chain carries TRBV21-1 and TRBJ2-2; the table gives TRBD2 as D, unverified against the DNA. TRBV21-1 is flagged as a pseudogene. This CDR3 comprises 18 residues. The DNA for the CDR3 is TGTGCCAGCAACATCGAACTAGCGGGGGACGCGAACACCGGGGAGCTGTTTTTT. Amino acid sequence: CASNIELAGDANTGELFF.

The chain combines TRBV6-5 with TRBJ2-3; D is unresolved. CDR3 length: 13 amino acids. The V gene's germline CDR1 is MNHEY and CDR2 SVGAGI. The ends were cut back, 6 bases at V and 0 bases at J, with 7 bases in the middle. The CDR3 region is CASSLESTDTQYF. CDR3 DNA sequence: TGTGCCAGCAGCCTAGAAAGCACAGATACGCAGTATTTT.

This chain uses TRBV27 with TRBJ1-2; TRBD1 matches at 7 bases. CDR3 length equals 15 residues. With V trimmed by 6 bases and J by 6 bases, 13 bases remained unmatched. The germline CDR1 and CDR2 sequences are MNHEY and SMNVEV (reference sequence). CDR3 DNA: TGTGCCAGCAGCCCGGGGGTGGGACAGAATCATGGCTACACCTTC. It is translated as CASSPGVGQNHGYTF.

The sample holds a few counts of this clone. Other DNA sequences within the sample encode an identical CDR3. This chain joins TRBV5-6 and TRBJ1-2; D possibly corresponds to TRBD1 (6 bases). The V gene lost 3 bases and the J gene lost 4 bases, with 13 bases spanning the gap. The length of the CDR3 is 14 residues. Germline V gene lookup returns CDR1 SGHDT and CDR2 YYEEEE. As DNA, the CDR3 is TGTGCCAGCAGCTCGGGACAAATTGGCTATGGCTACACCTTC. This translates into CASSSGQIGYGYTF.

In DNA form, the CDR3 reads TGCGCCAGCAGCTTGGGGGCTTCTGGGGCCAACGTCCTGACTTTC. The encoded protein is CASSLGASGANVLTF. V gene TRBV5-1 combines with J gene TRBJ2-6, with D unresolved. The CDR3 consists of 15 residues. The V gene's germline CDR1 is SGHRS and CDR2 YFSETQ. V lost 0 bases and J 1 base, leaving 5 bases between the germline ends. The complete variable domain, with remaining parts taken from reference TRBV5-1 and TRBJ2-6, reads KAGVTQTPRYLIKTRGQQVTLSCSPISGHRSVSWYQQTPGQGLQFLFEYFSETQRNKGNFPGRFSGRQFSNSRSEMNVSTLELGDSALYLCASSLGASGANVLTFGAGSRLTVL.

DNA for the CDR3: TGTGCCAGCAGCCAAGAGATTCAGGGAAATTCACCCCTCCACTTT. Translated: CASSQEIQGNSPLHF. The chain combines TRBV3-1 (or the pseudogene TRBV3-2) with TRBJ1-6; tentative D call: TRBD1 (5 bases). Germline V CDR1 and CDR2: LGHDT, YNNKEL (reference sequence). The V end was cut by 0 bases, the J end by 7 bases, with 10 bases between. This CDR3 comprises 15 residues.

This clone was observed a handful of times. The chain links TRBV10-3 to TRBJ2-1, with D unclear. Trimming pared 4 bases from V and 4 bases from J, leaving 5 bases between. This CDR3 is 12 amino acids long. Germline V gives CDR1 ENHRY, CDR2 SYGVKD. The CDR3 protein is CAISGSYNEQFF. Here the CDR3 DNA reads TGTGCCATCAGTGGCAGTTACAATGAGCAGTTCTTC.

The chain combines TRBV19 with TRBJ2-3; D possibly corresponds to TRBD2 (5 bases). The CDR3 is 12 amino acids. The ends were cut back, 4 bases at V and 4 bases at J, with 6 bases in the middle. From germline, CDR1 is LNHDA and CDR2 SQIVND (reference sequence). The CDR3 DNA reads TGTGCCAGTAGTACACTAGCAGATACGCAGTATTTT. This sequence encodes CASSTLADTQYF. Filled out from reference TRBV19 and TRBJ2-3, the complete variable domain reads DGGITQSPKYLFRKEGQNVTLSCEQNLNHDAMYWYRQDPGQGLRLIYYSQIVNDFQKGDIAEGYSVSREKKESFPLTVTSAQKNPTAFYLCASSTLADTQYFGPGTRLTVL.

The CDR3 protein is CATSSQGTEQFF. The CDR3 nucleotides read TGTGCCACCAGTTCTCAGGGAACCGAGCAGTTCTTC. The rearrangement uses TRBV24-1 and TRBJ2-1, with a weak D call TRBD1 (5 bases). Germline-derived CDR1 and CDR2 are KGHDR and SFDVKD. V lost 6 bases, J lost 10 bases, and 12 bases lay in between. The CDR3 contains 12 residues.

The rearrangement uses TRBV5-1 and TRBJ1-6; TRBD1 matches 7 bases. This CDR3 has 16 residues. The ends lost 0 bases at V and 10 bases at J; junction bases unmatched: 10. Per the germline V gene, CDR1 is SGHRS and CDR2 is YFSETQ. CDR3 nucleotide sequence: TGCGCCAGCAGCTTGGCCGCGACAGGGAATGGATCACCCCTCCACTTT. Translated: CASSLAATGNGSPLHF.

The V and J genes are TRBV19 and TRBJ1-2; the match to TRBD1 covers 8 bases. This CDR3 is built from 13 residues. Germline trimming cut 6 bases from V and 4 bases from J; bases unmatched to any gene: 4. The germline CDR1 and CDR2 sequences are LNHDA and SQIVND (reference sequence). In DNA, the CDR3 is TGTGCCAGTAGCCCCGGGACAGGCTATGGCTACACCTTC. Its protein is CASSPGTGYGYTF.

The chain joins TRBV7-6 to TRBJ2-7, with 8 nucleotides matching TRBD1. With 0 bases clipped from V and 1 base from J, the junction kept 5 bases outside the gene matches. CDR3 length equals 16 residues. Germline V lookup: CDR1 SGHVS, CDR2 FNYEAQ. The CDR3 sequence: CASSLAGTGSSYEQYF. The CDR3 nucleotides read TGTGCCAGCAGCTTAGCAGGGACAGGAAGTTCCTACGAGCAGTACTTC.

Written as DNA, the CDR3 is TGTGCCAGCAGTCCGAACGAGTATAGCAATCAGCCCCAGCATTTT. Its protein product is CASSPNEYSNQPQHF. This sequence joins TRBV28 and TRBJ1-5; D call uncertain. The CDR3 has 15 amino acids. V was clipped by 5 bases and J by 0 bases, with 11 bases between them. Germline values: CDR1 MDHEN, CDR2 SYDVKM.

This clone has more than one count but fewer than ten. The chain uses TRBV5-4 and TRBJ2-1, with 7 positions matching TRBD2. With V trimmed by 0 bases and J by 5 bases, 8 bases remained unmatched. The CDR3 extends over 16 amino acids. Germline V lookup: CDR1 SGHNT, CDR2 YYREEE (reference sequence). CDR3 in DNA: TGTGCCAGCAGCTTGGATGCGTCTAGCGGACACAATGAGCAGTTCTTC. It yields the protein CASSLDASSGHNEQFF.

The chain joins TRBV5-1 to TRBJ2-1, with TRBD1 matching 9 bases. CDR3 length equals 15 residues. Trimming took 3 bases from V and 1 from J; bases not matched to a gene: 2. Germline assignment: CDR1 SGHRS and CDR2 YFSETQ. CDR3 sequence: CASSSGTGSYNEQFF. The CDR3 region has the DNA TGCGCCAGCAGCTCTGGGACAGGGTCCTACAATGAGCAGTTCTTC. Based on the CDR3 plus reference TRBV5-1 and TRBJ2-1, the full variable domain is KAGVTQTPRYLIKTRGQQVTLSCSPISGHRSVSWYQQTPGQGLQFLFEYFSETQRNKGNFPGRFSGRQFSNSRSEMNVSTLELGDSALYLCASSSGTGSYNEQFFGPGTRLTVL.